The 24 T cell receptor beta chains below all came from one sample that was sequenced in a study of blood T cell repertoires in COVID-19. Sequencing was performed with immunoSEQ multiplex PCR; in TCRdb, only in-frame clones are kept and a portion is missing. The sample carries 200,000 to 250,000 clones, about 90% recorded once. The sequencing sample was made of PBMCs or T cells enriched from blood (not recorded which). Source of these receptors: a woman between 25 and 40 years old with acute COVID-19.

The J gene is TRBJ2-7, the V gene TRBV5-1; 10 bases align to TRBD2. With 1 base clipped from V and 2 bases from J, the junction kept 3 bases outside the gene matches. The CDR3 covers 15 residues. Germline V lookup: CDR1 SGHRS, CDR2 YFSETQ. The CDR3 DNA is TGCGCCAGCAGCTTGTCTCTAGCGGGGGCCTACGAGCAGTACTTC. Translation gives CASSLSLAGAYEQYF.

The chain combines TRBV5-1 with TRBJ2-4; 9 bases line up with TRBD2. The trim removed 5 bases at V and 8 bases at J, leaving 8 bases unmatched. This CDR3 comprises 14 residues. Looked up from germline, CDR1 is SGHRS and CDR2 is YFSETQ. The chain's CDR3 is CASRPASGMDIQYF. CDR3 coding DNA: TGCGCCAGCAGGCCGGCTAGCGGGATGGACATTCAGTACTTC.

The rearrangement joins TRBV9 to TRBJ1-5; a weak D match, TRBD1 (6 bases). The CDR3 is 14 residues long. Deletions cut 3 bases from V and 3 bases from J, with 10 bases between. CDR1 is SGDLS and CDR2 is YYNGEE in the germline V gene. CDR3 amino acids: CASSGSGANQPQHF. In nucleotides, the CDR3 is TGTGCCAGCAGCGGGTCAGGGGCCAATCAGCCCCAGCATTTT.

This chain joins TRBV5-1 and TRBJ1-5; weak D call: TRBD1 (6 bases). CDR1 is SGHRS, CDR2 YFSETQ, per germline. The length of the CDR3 is 15 residues. Between the trimmed V and J ends, which lost 4 bases and 4 bases, there was a span of 15 bases. This CDR3 reads CASSPQGVPNQPQHF. For the CDR3, the DNA is TGCGCCAGCAGCCCACAGGGCGTACCTAATCAGCCCCAGCATTTT.

The chain links TRBV28 to TRBJ1-2, with TRBD1 identical over 10 bases. The CDR3 consists of 15 residues. Looked up from germline, CDR1 is MDHEN and CDR2 is SYDVKM. The junction had 8 bases not matched to a gene; V was cut back by 2 bases and J by 8 bases. CDR3 region: CASSLPAGQGSGYTF. CDR3 bases: TGTGCCAGCAGTTTACCGGCGGGACAGGGGTCCGGCTACACCTTC.

The rearrangement uses TRBV7-3 and TRBJ1-5; no reliable D call. The CDR3 length is 16 residues. Germline V gives CDR1 SGHTA, CDR2 FQGTGA. Trimming removed 5 bases at V and 0 bases at J, with 14 bases between. CDR3 sequence (DNA): TGTGCCAGCAGCCGCCCCGGGTGCCATAGCAATCAGCCCCAGCATTTT. It codes for CASSRPGCHSNQPQHF.

The chain recombines TRBV24-1 with TRBJ2-2; TRBD1 matches at 7 bases. Germline V lookup: CDR1 KGHDR, CDR2 SFDVKD. With V trimmed by 3 bases and J by 9 bases, 9 bases remained unmatched. CDR3 length: 15 amino acids. CDR3: CATSDKRQGPRELFF. The CDR3 DNA reads as TGTGCCACCAGTGATAAGAGACAGGGTCCGAGGGAGCTGTTTTTT.

This clone was found once. This chain connects TRBV23-1 to TRBJ1-2, with D perhaps matching TRBD1 (6 bases). TRBV23-1 is placed among ORFs of uncertain function. The CDR3 covers 14 residues. The ends were cut back, 4 bases at V and 8 bases at J, with 17 bases in the middle. CDR3 sequence: CASSRDNGSGGYTF. CDR3 nucleotide sequence: TGCGCCAGCAGTCGGGACAACGGGTCGGGAGGCTACACCTTC.

V and J are TRBV6-2 or TRBV6-3 and TRBJ2-7; D gene ambiguous. V lost 6 bases and J lost 3, with 12 bases in between. This CDR3 comprises 13 residues. The germline V gene has CDR1 MNHEY and CDR2 SVGEGT. The CDR3 region has the DNA TGTGCCAGCAGCCCATCAGGCGACTACGAGCAGTACTTC. Its translation: CASSPSGDYEQYF.

This sequence joins TRBV19 and TRBJ1-5, with TRBD1 identical over 8 bases. Trimming removed 5 bases from V and 6 bases from J; junction bases left unmatched: 9. The CDR3 sequence is 15 residues long. Germline CDR1 reads LNHDA; CDR2 reads SQIVND (reference sequence). CDR3: CASSGMTGDTQPQHF. The CDR3 nucleotides read TGTGCCAGTAGTGGAATGACAGGGGATACTCAGCCCCAGCATTTT.

This chain links TRBV6-7 with TRBJ1-2; the match to TRBD1 covers 8 bases. TRBV6-7 is reported as an ORF; its role is uncertain. V was pared by 0 bases and J by 4 bases, with 4 bases of the junction left unmatched. This CDR3 comprises 15 residues. CDR3 sequence: CASSYSDRDLYGYTF. The CDR3 DNA follows: TGTGCCAGCAGTTACTCGGACAGGGACCTCTATGGCTACACCTTC.

This sequence joins TRBV28 and TRBJ2-1; the D gene is possibly TRBD2 (5 bases). CDR1 is MDHEN and CDR2 is SYDVKM in the germline V gene. V lost 10 bases and J 3 bases, leaving 34 bases between the germline ends. This CDR3 contains 20 residues. CDR3: CATHTAIPEDRPHNYNEQFF. The CDR3 bases are TGTGCCACCCATACGGCCATCCCGGAGGACCGACCCCATAACTACAATGAGCAGTTCTTC.

J is TRBJ2-7 and V is TRBV28; D ambiguous. CDR3 length: 15 amino acids. The germline gives CDR1 MDHEN, CDR2 SYDVKM. Between the trimmed V and J ends, which lost 4 bases and 0 bases, there was a span of 13 bases. The CDR3 nucleotides read TGTGCCAGCAGTTCCCAGACACCCCCCTCCTACGAGCAGTACTTC. Protein product: CASSSQTPPSYEQYF.

The J gene is TRBJ1-4, the V gene TRBV3-1 (or the pseudogene TRBV3-2); possible D gene TRBD1, 5 bases. The ends were cut back, 0 bases at V and 7 bases at J, with 15 bases in the middle. The CDR3 has 16 residues. Germline assignment: CDR1 LGHDT and CDR2 YNNKEL (reference sequence). The CDR3 DNA follows: TGTGCCAGCAGCCAAGATCCCGGGGGGTTTGTTGAAAAACTGTTTTTT. This gives the protein CASSQDPGGFVEKLFF.

This chain connects TRBV19 to TRBJ1-1; D is unresolved. The CDR3 totals 14 residues. The germline gives CDR1 LNHDA, CDR2 SQIVND (reference sequence). Trimming took off 1 base at V and 6 bases at J, with 12 bases between the two ends. CDR3 nucleotide sequence: TGTGCCAGTAGTATAGTCTTGACAAGATCTGAAGCTTTCTTT. Its protein product is CASSIVLTRSEAFF.

The chain has TRBV27 and TRBJ1-5; 9 bases agree with TRBD1. Germline loops: CDR1 MNHEY, CDR2 SMNVEV (reference sequence). There are 14 residues in the CDR3. Trimming removed 6 bases from V and 6 bases from J; junction bases left unmatched: 6. The CDR3 loop reads CASSRTGAGQPQHF. The CDR3 coding sequence is TGTGCCAGCAGCCGGACAGGGGCGGGTCAGCCCCAGCATTTT.

The table lists this clone with a few counts. As DNA, the CDR3 is TGCGCCAGCAGCCAAGCGGGGGCCCTTCGGGGGGGAGGGCCTGAAGCTTTCTTT. It encodes CASSQAGALRGGGPEAFF. The chain has TRBV4-1 and TRBJ1-1, with D possibly TRBD1 on 6 matching bases. This CDR3 comprises 18 residues. Germline CDR1 reads MGHRA; CDR2 reads YSYEKL. Between the trimmed V and J ends, which lost 1 base and 6 bases, there was a span of 24 bases.

This chain joins TRBV14 and TRBJ1-2; D unclear. The germline V gene has CDR1 SGHDN and CDR2 FVKESK. The CDR3 extends over 13 amino acids. The V end lost 3 bases, the J end lost 8 bases, and 13 bases lay between the germline ends. The CDR3 coding sequence is TGTGCCAGCAGCCAGCGTGAGAGTACGGGCTACACCTTC. Amino acids: CASSQRESTGYTF.

The chain recombines TRBV20-1 with TRBJ2-3; perhaps TRBD2 as D (6 bases). Trimming pared 3 bases from V and 5 bases from J, leaving 18 bases between. This CDR3 is 15 amino acids long. CDR1 and CDR2 (germline): DFQATT, SNEGSKA (reference sequence). The CDR3 is CSASIRRETVDTQYF. The CDR3 nucleotides read TGCAGTGCTAGTATACGACGGGAGACGGTAGATACGCAGTATTTT.

The rearrangement joins TRBV7-9 to TRBJ1-4, with 7 bases that match TRBD1. Losses at the gene ends were 5 bases for V and 0 bases for J; bases not matched to a gene: 9. The germline V gene has CDR1 SEHNR and CDR2 FQNEAQ (reference sequence). This CDR3 spans 17 amino acids. The CDR3 reads CASSTGTAVPTNEKLFF. In nucleotides, the CDR3 is TGTGCCAGCAGCACCGGGACAGCCGTCCCAACTAATGAAAAACTGTTTTTT.

The chain joins TRBV7-2 to TRBJ2-3; 12 bases are a match to TRBD1. Germline V gene lookup returns CDR1 SGHTA and CDR2 FQGNSA. The CDR3 is made up of 16 amino acids. V shed 5 bases and J 5 bases; nucleotides not matched to a gene: 8. CDR3 in amino acids: CASSPGWDRGQDTQYF. The CDR3 DNA reads TGTGCCAGCAGCCCTGGATGGGACAGGGGGCAAGATACGCAGTATTTT.

This rearrangement joins TRBV3-1 (or the pseudogene TRBV3-2) to TRBJ1-2; D gene uncertain. Trimming took 3 bases from V and 6 from J, leaving 8 bases between them. Germline lookup yields CDR1 LGHDT and CDR2 YNNKEL (reference sequence). The CDR3 loop spans 12 amino acids. CDR3 amino acids: CASSQRGNGYTF. The CDR3 DNA reads as TGTGCCAGCAGCCAGCGAGGAAATGGCTACACCTTC.

This clone has a single count. The chain carries TRBV30 and TRBJ1-5; 7 bases align to TRBD1. CDR1 is GTSNPN, CDR2 SVGIG, per germline (reference sequence). CDR3 length equals 13 residues. The trim removed 2 bases at V and 7 bases at J, leaving 5 bases unmatched. The CDR3 loop reads CAWSTGARQPQHF. The DNA of the CDR3 is TGTGCCTGGAGTACAGGGGCGCGACAGCCCCAGCATTTT.

This chain joins TRBV29-1 and TRBJ2-7; TRBD2 might be the D (7 bases). Between the trimmed V and J ends, which lost 7 bases and 5 bases, there was a span of 21 bases. Germline V gene sequence: CDR1 SQVTM, CDR2 ANQGSEA. The length of the CDR3 is 14 residues. The CDR3 is CSGGGTSGPNEQYF. The DNA for the CDR3 is TGCAGCGGCGGGGGCACCTCGGGCCCGAACGAGCAGTACTTC.